The sequence of this T cell receptor beta chain was determined in a study of beta chain features in type 1 diabetes (dated by TCRdb to 2017 to 2018). General notes on the study: Mean age, gender distribution, total cell number and subset yield were not different between patients and healthy donors. A total of some 100,000,000 sorted cells were examined across all samples, and the number of cells per subset was strongly correlated with RNA yield. The study compared TCRB repertoires of sorted circulating CD4+ T cell subsets between recently diagnosed type 1 diabetes patients and matched healthy donors. Naive and central memory subsets were obtained from all 30 or so donors, but regulatory and stem cell-like memory subsets were isolated from only 8 patients and 8 healthy donors.

A note on this clone: Its antigen remains undetermined. No base quality values were provided; no much bigger clone lies one nucleotide off.

The germline V gene gives CDR1 as SNHLY and CDR2 as FYNNEI. The CDR3 covers 15 residues, taking in both the cysteine and the phenylalanine. The entry retains the CDR3 DNA only, 45 bases that are in frame from base 1. V is reduced by 8 bases and J by 6 bases, leaving a spacing of 19 bases between them. Here is what the overall study found, with its caveats: Because cDNA was sequenced instead of genomic DNA, activated cells with high expression could be over-represented, although the groups did not differ in activation or CD3 levels. Naive, central memory and regulatory TCRB repertoires appeared to be more alike among patients than among healthy donors. Because small numbers of individuals were included in the HLA sub-analyses, any influence of HLA type on TCRB rearrangement was left unresolved. PCR may preferentially amplify shorter templates, but because patient and control samples were amplified and corrected together, any resulting skew would affect both groups equally. Type 1 diabetes patients showed a moderate but significant shortening of TCRB CDR3 length in all four CD4+ subsets. At VDJ recombination sites, patients with type 1 diabetes made fewer insertions and deleted more nucleotides, a pattern implying thymic rearrangement abnormalities.

The entire isolated RNA was reverse transcribed using the High Capacity cDNA Reverse Transcription Kit, and thus expressed TCRB transcripts were sequenced. Naive, central memory and regulatory T cell samples underwent deep immunoSEQ sequencing, averaging around 4 million total reads per sample. After sorted cells were lysed in RLT buffer, RNA was extracted with DNase-treated RNeasy Micro or Mini kits, with the choice depending on cell number. Each cell subset was processed on its own to prevent cross-contamination, while patient and healthy donor samples were processed together. Using the immunoSEQ multiplex PCR, TCRB sequences were amplified from cDNA into 87-bp fragments spanning the CDR3 region. The amplicons were sequenced using the Illumina HiSeq platform. From the authors' description of their analysis: PCR bias was corrected computationally using synthetic template baselines, and reads within Hamming distance 2 were collapsed, with unmergeable singletons discarded. Reads were aligned against IMGT to assign V, D and J genes, CDR3 length and insertions or deletions at six rearrangement sites. Within each subset, clonotype counts were normalized to sorted cell number, and only after that were true diversity and Gini coefficients computed with the tcR R package. The overlap coefficient, calculated on TCRB nucleotide sequences, was used to measure repertoire sharing. Out-of-frame TCRB sequences from naive cells were analyzed to stand in for the pre-selection repertoire. Here the immuneACCESS table is served through TCRdb, limited to in-frame sequences with V and J called. Missing clones are a known gap in these copies; in checked studies unresolved V genes cover under half, and the rest lacks a known reason. D and trimming were read from the DNA, whereas the V and J calls and clone size are those reported in that table. The sample table records 150,000 to 200,000 clones; around 63% of these occur just once. The biggest ten clones account for 0.08% to 0.095% of the sample.

Each donor gave one peripheral blood draw, averaging approximately 0.12 L, which was collected into heparinised tubes. A BD FACSAria II and a panel including CD45RO, CCR7, CD25, CD127, CD95 and CD27 were used to sort naive, central memory, regulatory and stem cell-like memory CD4+ T cells. Purity was above 98% for every sorted population. PBMCs were separated immediately by Lymphoprep density gradient centrifugation and were stained directly, without being cultured. So that batch effects would be minimized, each experiment stained and sorted samples in pairs, pairing one healthy donor with one patient.

Sequencing was done on a sample of naive CD4+ T cells from blood. According to the study, the label for this sample's cell subset or site signals: true naive CD4+ T cells. The chain uses TRBV2 and TRBJ2-2, and possibly TRBD2, on 8 matching bases. This sequence was found in a young man with type 1 diabetes. The encoded CDR3 is CASRPGGTRSGELFF. The DNA is as follows: TGTGCCAGCCGCCCAGGGGGGACTAGATCCGGGGAGCTGTTTTTT.